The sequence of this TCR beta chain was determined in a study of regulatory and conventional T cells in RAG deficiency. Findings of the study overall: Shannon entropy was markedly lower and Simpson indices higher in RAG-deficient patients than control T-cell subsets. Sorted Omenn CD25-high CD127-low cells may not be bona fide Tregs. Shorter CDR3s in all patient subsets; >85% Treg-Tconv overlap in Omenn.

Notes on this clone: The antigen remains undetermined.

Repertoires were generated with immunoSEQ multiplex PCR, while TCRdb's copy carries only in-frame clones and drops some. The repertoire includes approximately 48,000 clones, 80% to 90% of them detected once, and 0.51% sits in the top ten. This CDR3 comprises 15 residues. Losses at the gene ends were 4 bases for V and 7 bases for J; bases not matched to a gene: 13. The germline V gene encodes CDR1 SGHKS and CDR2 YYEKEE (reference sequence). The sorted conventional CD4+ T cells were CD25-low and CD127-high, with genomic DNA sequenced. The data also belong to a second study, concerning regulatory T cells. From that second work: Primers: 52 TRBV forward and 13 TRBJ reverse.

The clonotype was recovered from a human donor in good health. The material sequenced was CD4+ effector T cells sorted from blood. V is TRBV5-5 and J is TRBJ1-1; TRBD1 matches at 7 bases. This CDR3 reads CASSPPVTGRIEAFF. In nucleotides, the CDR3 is TGTGCCAGCAGCCCACCCGTGACAGGGCGGATTGAAGCTTTCTTT.